These T cell receptor beta chains were read from a single sample in a study of blood T cell repertoires in COVID-19. The assay was immunoSEQ multiplex PCR, and TCRdb's table has in-frame clones only and misses some. The sample shows approximately 410,000 clones, 86% of them seen only once. The sequenced sample consisted of peripheral blood. The receptors were gathered from a woman in her twenties or thirties with active or convalescent COVID-19. CDR3s include the opening cysteine and the closing phenylalanine or tryptophan. D genes are given only for firm matches. The size field is filled for only some rows; it gives once, few, many or a size class.

J gene | clone size | V gene | D gene | CDR3 DNA | CDR3 protein
TRBJ2-7 | - | TRBV5-8 | TRBD1 | TGTGCCAGCAGCTTACCGGGACAGGGTTTTTACGAGCAGTACTTC | CASSLPGQGFYEQYF
TRBJ1-6 | - | TRBV5-1 | TRBD1 | TGCGCCAGCAGCACCGGACAGGGGAAGGTACCCCTCCACTTT | CASSTGQGKVPLHF
TRBJ2-5 | once | TRBV5-1 | TRBD2 | TGCGCCAGCAGCTTGGGGTCTAGCGGTGGATCGGGCAAAGAGACCCAGTACTTC | CASSLGSSGGSGKETQYF
TRBJ2-7 | - | TRBV3-1/TRBV3-2 | TRBD1 | TGTGCCAGCAGCCAACGCCGGGGGACAGGGGGCGGCTACGAGCAGTACTTC | CASSQRRGTGGGYEQYF
TRBJ2-3 | - | TRBV29-1 | TRBD2 | TGCGCCGGGGGGATGATCACAGATACGCAGTATTTT | CAGGMITDTQYF
TRBJ2-1 | - | TRBV19 | TRBD2 | TGTGCCAGTAGTATCGCTAGCGGGGCCAACAATGAGCAGTTCTTC | CASSIASGANNEQFF
TRBJ1-5 | - | TRBV10-3 | - | TGTGCCATCAGTGAGCTAGGTTATAGCAATCAGCCCCAGCATTTT | CAISELGYSNQPQHF
TRBJ1-3 | - | TRBV7-2 | - | TGTGCCAGCAGCTCCCCTCTCCTGCCCAGGGTGGTCGGCACCATATATTTT | CASSSPLLPRVVGTIYF
TRBJ2-7 | - | TRBV2 | TRBD2 | TGTGCCAGCAGTGACGGGGGACTAGCGGGCCAAGGGGGGTACTTC | CASSDGGLAGQGGYF
TRBJ1-1 | - | TRBV10-1 | - | TGCGCCAGCAGTGAGTCAACAGGAATGAACACTGAAGCTTTCTTT | CASSESTGMNTEAFF
TRBJ1-1 | once | TRBV3-1/TRBV3-2 | TRBD1 | TGTGCCAGCAGCCAAACAGGGGTTACTGAAGCTTTCTTT | CASSQTGVTEAFF
TRBJ2-7 | - | TRBV5-6 | - | TGTGCCAGCAGCTTGGGCGGTTTGGTCTACGAGCAGTACTTC | CASSLGGLVYEQYF
TRBJ1-6 | - | TRBV19 | - | TGTGCCGCTAACCGGGCAGGGGATAATTCACCCCTCCACTTT | CAANRAGDNSPLHF
TRBJ1-2 | few | TRBV6-5 | - | TGTGCCAGCAGCCCAGCGGGGGGAATATCTTATGGCTACACCTTC | CASSPAGGISYGYTF
TRBJ1-2 | - | TRBV10-3 | - | TGTGCCATCAGTGTCTCAGGGCAAGGACTATATGGCTACACCTTC | CAISVSGQGLYGYTF
TRBJ1-2 | - | TRBV19 | TRBD1 | TGTGCCAGTAAGCTACAGGGGCGGTATGGCTACACCTTC | CASKLQGRYGYTF
TRBJ1-2 | few | TRBV18 | - | TGTGCCAGCTCCCAGGGGAGACAGAACTATGGCTACACCTTC | CASSQGRQNYGYTF
TRBJ2-5 | - | TRBV6-5 | TRBD2 | TGTGCCTCCGTGGGGGCGGGGGGCCGCGAGACCCAGTACTTC | CASVGAGGRETQYF
TRBJ2-1 | - | TRBV11-2 | - | TGTGCCAGCAGCCCTAGATTACAGGGTGCAAATGAGCAGTTCTTC | CASSPRLQGANEQFF
TRBJ2-1 | - | TRBV10-3 | TRBD2 | TGTGCCATCAGGGCGGGACTAGCTGAGCTCAATGAGCAGTTCTTC | CAIRAGLAELNEQFF
TRBJ1-2 | - | TRBV3-1/TRBV3-2 | - | TGTGCCAGCAGCCGACTGACCACCTATGGCTACACCTTC | CASSRLTTYGYTF
TRBJ1-3 | once | TRBV6-5 | - | TGTGCCAGCACCCATAACCTAGCGGGTGGAAACACCATATATTTT | CASTHNLAGGNTIYF
TRBJ2-3 | - | TRBV5-1 | - | TGCGCCAGCAGATCCCAGGGGACAGATACGCAGTATTTT | CASRSQGTDTQYF
TRBJ2-1 | - | TRBV4-1 | TRBD2 | TGCGCCAGCAGCCACCAAGGACTAGCGGGGTACAATGAGCAGTTCTTC | CASSHQGLAGYNEQFF
TRBJ2-1 | - | TRBV5-8 | - | TGTGCCAGCAGCTTCCGGGGGTCCCTCTACAATGAGCAGTTCTTC | CASSFRGSLYNEQFF
TRBJ1-2 | once | TRBV21-1 | - | TGTGCCAGCAGCATGCATCCAGACAGCGTGCGATTCTATGGCTACACCTTC | CASSMHPDSVRFYGYTF
TRBJ2-1 | - | TRBV27 | TRBD2 | TGTGCCAGCAGAAAAACTAGCGGGGGAAACAATGAGCAGTTCTTC | CASRKTSGGNNEQFF
TRBJ1-1 | - | TRBV27 | - | TGTGCCAGCAGGGATCTTAGGGGAACACTGGGCCGCACTGAAGCTTTCTTT | CASRDLRGTLGRTEAFF
TRBJ2-1 | once | TRBV5-1 | TRBD2 | TGCGCCAGCAGCTTGGGGACTAGCGGGGCAGCTGGTGAGCAGTTCTTC | CASSLGTSGAAGEQFF
TRBJ1-6 | - | TRBV3-1/TRBV3-2 | TRBD1 | TGTGCCAGCAGCCTTGAGACAGGGAATTCACCCCTCCACTTT | CASSLETGNSPLHF
TRBJ1-5 | - | TRBV3-1/TRBV3-2 | - | TGTGCCAGCAGCCAAGATCACAATCAGCCCCAGCATTTT | CASSQDHNQPQHF
TRBJ1-3 | - | TRBV30 | TRBD1 | TGTGCCTGGGGACAGGGGACCTCTGGAAACACCATATATTTT | CAWGQGTSGNTIYF
TRBJ2-3 | - | TRBV18 | - | TGTGCCAGCTCACGTGAACAGGGAGCTAGCACAGATACGCAGTATTTT | CASSREQGASTDTQYF
TRBJ1-2 | - | TRBV6-5 | TRBD1 | TGTGCCAGCAGTACCGGGACAGGAGTCTATGGCTACACCTTC | CASSTGTGVYGYTF
TRBJ2-7 | - | TRBV5-1 | - | TGCGCCAGCAGCCTGACATACAGGGCGGATTCCTACGAGCAGTACTTC | CASSLTYRADSYEQYF
TRBJ2-3 | - | TRBV2 | TRBD2 | TGTGCCAGCAGACAGGGGGGCGGACTAGCGGGCACAGATACGCAGTATTTT | CASRQGGGLAGTDTQYF
TRBJ1-2 | few | TRBV10-3 | TRBD1 | TGTGCCATCAGTGAACTGGACAGGGCGAGTGGCTACACCTTC | CAISELDRASGYTF
TRBJ2-7 | - | TRBV10-2 | - | TGCGCCAGCAGTGTTGGGGGGAGGAACGAGCAGTACTTC | CASSVGGRNEQYF
TRBJ2-3 | - | TRBV19 | TRBD2 | TGTGCCAGTAGCAGGGACTATGGATCAGATACGCAGTATTTT | CASSRDYGSDTQYF
TRBJ1-4 | - | TRBV4-2 | - | TGTGCCAGCAGCCAAGAGAGCGCCGCAACTAATGAAAAACTGTTTTTT | CASSQESAATNEKLFF
TRBJ1-1 | few | TRBV19 | - | TGTGCCAGTAGTATCGGGGGGTCGGGCACTGAAGCTTTCTTT | CASSIGGSGTEAFF
TRBJ2-2 | - | TRBV7-9 | - | TGTGCCAGCAGCTTGAGGAACACCGGGGAGCTGTTTTTT | CASSLRNTGELFF
TRBJ1-5 | few | TRBV19 | - | TGTGCCAGTAGTATATCCACCGGGACGGAGGGAGGGCCCCAGCATTTT | CASSISTGTEGGPQHF
TRBJ1-2 | - | TRBV19 | - | TGTGCCAGTAGTATTTTTCAGGGGATCGGGGATGGCTACACCTTC | CASSIFQGIGDGYTF
TRBJ2-1 | - | TRBV9 | - | TGTGCCAGCAGCGTAGCTACTAGTTTAGGGGACAACAATGAGCAGTTCTTC | CASSVATSLGDNNEQFF
TRBJ2-3 | - | TRBV30 | - | TGTGCCTGGAGTGTACTAGCAGATACGCAGTATTTT | CAWSVLADTQYF
TRBJ1-2 | - | TRBV28 | - | TGTGCCAGCACCCTAGGGGGGGACGGGGTGCAGGGCTACACCTTC | CASTLGGDGVQGYTF
TRBJ2-4 | - | TRBV18 | - | TGTGCCAGCTCACCACGTAGACAGATAGCCAAAAACATTCAGTACTTC | CASSPRRQIAKNIQYF
TRBJ2-7 | once | TRBV6-1 | TRBD1 | TGTGCCAGCAGTGAGACCGGGACAGGGGGCTACGAGCAGTACTTC | CASSETGTGGYEQYF
TRBJ1-1 | - | TRBV19 | - | TGTGCCAGTAGTGCGGGTCGTTTAGTGTGGATGACTAGGGACACTGAAGCTTTCTTT | CASSAGRLVWMTRDTEAFF
TRBJ1-2 | few | TRBV25-1 | TRBD1 | TGTGCCAGCAGTGAGCCGGGACAGGGGGGTGGCTACACCTTC | CASSEPGQGGGYTF
TRBJ1-1 | - | TRBV6-1 | TRBD1 | TGTGCCAGCAGTGAACTCCTGAGGGGGCGAAAGGACACTGAAGCTTTCTTT | CASSELLRGRKDTEAFF
TRBJ1-1 | - | TRBV5-4 | TRBD1 | TGTGCCAGCAGCTTACAGGGGACGAACACTGAAGCTTTCTTT | CASSLQGTNTEAFF
TRBJ2-2 | - | TRBV19 | - | TGTGCCAGTAGTATTGTCCAGGCCACCGGGGAGCTGTTTTTT | CASSIVQATGELFF
TRBJ1-4 | - | TRBV18 | - | TGTGCCAGCTCTCAAAGGACAGTCAATAATGAAAAACTGTTTTTT | CASSQRTVNNEKLFF
TRBJ1-2 | - | TRBV28 | TRBD1 | TGTGCCAGCAGTTCAAACAGGGGGCTAAGCTATGGCTACACCTTC | CASSSNRGLSYGYTF
TRBJ2-7 | - | TRBV20-1 | TRBD2 | TGCAGTGCTAGTATGGCTAGCGGCAGATTTTCCTACGAGCAGTACTTC | CSASMASGRFSYEQYF
TRBJ1-1 | - | TRBV5-1 | TRBD1 | TGCGCCAGCAGCGACGGGACAGCGGTCCCTGAAGCTTTCTTT | CASSDGTAVPEAFF
TRBJ2-1 | - | TRBV9 | - | TGTGCCAGCAGCGACCCCTACGGGACTCCCCCTGGGGGGTCCTACAATGAGCAGTTCTTC | CASSDPYGTPPGGSYNEQFF